Described below is a single TCR beta chain sequence and its context. This CDR3 has 15 amino acids. Germline CDR1 reads SGHVS; CDR2 reads FQNEAQ. V gave up 4 bases and J gave up 1 base, with 12 bases separating them. Using immunoSEQ multiplex PCR, the repertoire was profiled, and TCRdb retains in-frame clones only, with some absent. The sample holds around 130,000 clones, roughly 81% seen once. These data come from a study of blood T cell repertoires in COVID-19. The chain uses TRBV7-8 and TRBJ2-3, with D hard to call. Sequenced sample: PBMCs or T cells enriched from blood (not recorded which). The receptor comes from a woman in her forties or fifties with acute COVID-19. As DNA, the CDR3 is TGTGCCAGCAGCTCAATACTTCGGGGCACAGATACGCAGTATTTT. Translated, it gives CASSSILRGTDTQYF.